Listed here are 8 T cell receptor beta chains from one sample, sequenced in a study of metastatic and nonmetastatic thyroid tumors. There were no patients who had received any treatment before thyroid surgery. TCRdb re-processed the PCR reads through MiXCR. The table lists 53,000 or so clones, 20% to 25% of them singletons. Sequences were obtained from blood. The receptors derive from a female donor with papillary thyroid cancer or a benign thyroid nodule (not recorded which). Some clones in this sample may be carry-over from other donors' samples.

In regard to this clone: The same CDR3 can be traced to other DNA sequences in this sample. The rearrangement joins TRBV10-3 to TRBJ2-6; D is unresolved. The CDR3 totals 16 residues. Germline CDR1 reads ENHRY; CDR2 reads SYGVKD. With 0 bases removed from V and 1 base from J, the gap between germline ends came to 7 bases. CDR3 sequence (DNA): TGTGCCATCAGTGAGTCCACACTATCTGGGGCCAACGTCCTGACTTTC. It translates to CAISESTLSGANVLTF.

This chain's CDR3 is CASSPTSGSYYEQYF. CDR3 DNA: TGTGCCAGCTCACCCACTAGCGGGAGCTACTACGAGCAGTACTTC. The chain is built from TRBV18 and TRBJ2-7; 11 nucleotides align to TRBD2. The J segment lost 3 bases and the V segment lost 3 bases, leaving 4 bases of the junction unmatched. This CDR3 region has 15 residues. Germline V gene sequence: CDR1 KGHSH, CDR2 LQKENI.

Concerning this clone: Without the conserved terminal phenylalanine or tryptophan, this CDR3 likely stems from a read error. This sequence joins TRBV28 and TRBJ2-1; D is possibly TRBD2 (6 bases). The CDR3 runs 16 residues. Germline V CDR1 and CDR2: MDHEN, SYDVKM. The V gene lost 7 bases and the J gene lost 1 base, with 17 bases spanning the gap. The CDR3 DNA sequence: TGTGCCAGCACTCCGGGGGTAGCGTGTTCCTACAATGAGCAGTTCTCC. Its translation is CASTPGVACSYNEQFS.

This clone occurred many times. The genes are TRBV4-1 and TRBJ2-1, with TRBD1 matching 7 bases. Losses at the gene ends were 8 bases for V and 4 bases for J; bases not matched to a gene: 2. This CDR3 spans 12 amino acids. Germline V gene lookup returns CDR1 MGHRA and CDR2 YSYEKL. CDR3 nucleotides: TGCGCCAGCGGACAGGTTTACAATGAGCAGTTCTTC. This encodes CASGQVYNEQFF.

In its sample, this clone was seen many times. This same CDR3 is encoded by further DNA sequences in the sample. This sequence joins TRBV6-1 and TRBJ2-7, with TRBD1 identical over 7 bases. This CDR3 has 14 residues. CDR1 MNHNS and CDR2 SASEGT come from the germline V gene. V lost 8 bases to trimming and J lost 4 bases; unmatched junction nucleotides: 11. The chain's CDR3 is CASSDRGRGYEQYF. The CDR3 nucleotides are TGTGCCAGCTCGGATAGGGGGCGCGGGTACGAGCAGTACTTC.

As regards this clone: Compared with germline, one end of the junction differs, possibly owing to a read error. The chain joins TRBV6-1 to TRBJ1-5; D ambiguous. CDR3 length: 17 amino acids. Germline assignment: CDR1 MNHNS and CDR2 SASEGT. The CDR3 DNA sequence: TGTCCCAGCAGCCGCGCACCCCCAAGGGTAAGCAATGAGCCCCAGCATTTT. The encoded protein is CPSSRAPPRVSNEPQHF.

This clone was counted ten times or more. This chain connects TRBV9 to TRBJ2-7; D not resolved. Germline CDR1 SGDLS, CDR2 YYNGEE. Trimming left V 0 bases short and J 1 base short, with 11 bases between. CDR3 length: 15 amino acids. The CDR3 region is CASSVAWQPSYEQYF. In DNA, the CDR3 is TGTGCCAGCAGCGTAGCTTGGCAGCCATCCTACGAGCAGTACTTC.

This clone was seen repeatedly, ten times or more. The chain carries TRBV19 and TRBJ2-5; tentatively, D is TRBD1 (5 bases). V was clipped by 6 bases and J by 3 bases, with 17 bases between them. This CDR3 is 15 amino acids long. The germline gives CDR1 LNHDA, CDR2 SQIVND (reference sequence). Here the CDR3 DNA reads TGTGCCAGTAGGGGGCAGAAACGAGGAAAAGAGACCCAGTACTTC. Its translation is CASRGQKRGKETQYF.